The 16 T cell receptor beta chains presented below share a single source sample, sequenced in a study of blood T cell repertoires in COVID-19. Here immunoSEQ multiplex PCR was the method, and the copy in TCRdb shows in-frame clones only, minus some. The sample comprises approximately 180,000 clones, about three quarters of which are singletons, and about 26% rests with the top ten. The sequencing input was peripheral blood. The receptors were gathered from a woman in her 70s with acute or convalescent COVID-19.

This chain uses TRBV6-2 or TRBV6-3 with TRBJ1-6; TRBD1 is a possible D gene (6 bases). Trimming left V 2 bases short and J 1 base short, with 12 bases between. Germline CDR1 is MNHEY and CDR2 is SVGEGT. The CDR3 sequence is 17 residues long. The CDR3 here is CASSYPQGQSYNSPLHF. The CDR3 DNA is TGTGCCAGCAGTTACCCGCAAGGACAGTCCTATAATTCACCCCTCCACTTT.

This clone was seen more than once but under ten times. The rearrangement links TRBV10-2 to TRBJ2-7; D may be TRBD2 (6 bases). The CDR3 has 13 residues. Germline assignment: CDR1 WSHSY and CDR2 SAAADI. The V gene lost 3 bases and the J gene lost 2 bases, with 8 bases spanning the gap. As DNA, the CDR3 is TGCGCCAGCAGTGACCGCGGGACCTACGAGCAGTACTTC. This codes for CASSDRGTYEQYF.

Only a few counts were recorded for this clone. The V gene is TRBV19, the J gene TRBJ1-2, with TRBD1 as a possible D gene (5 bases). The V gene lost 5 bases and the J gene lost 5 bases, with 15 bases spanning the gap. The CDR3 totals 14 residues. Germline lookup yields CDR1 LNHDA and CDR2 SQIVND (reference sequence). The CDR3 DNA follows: TGTGCCAGTAGTCCTTGGGCAGACAGTTATGGCTACACCTTC. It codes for CASSPWADSYGYTF.

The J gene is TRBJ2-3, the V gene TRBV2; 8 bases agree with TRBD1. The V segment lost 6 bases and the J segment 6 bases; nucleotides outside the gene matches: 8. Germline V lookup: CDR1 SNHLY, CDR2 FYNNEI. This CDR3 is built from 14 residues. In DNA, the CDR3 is TGTGCCAGCAGCGGACAGGGACCCGGGGATACGCAGTATTTT. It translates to CASSGQGPGDTQYF.

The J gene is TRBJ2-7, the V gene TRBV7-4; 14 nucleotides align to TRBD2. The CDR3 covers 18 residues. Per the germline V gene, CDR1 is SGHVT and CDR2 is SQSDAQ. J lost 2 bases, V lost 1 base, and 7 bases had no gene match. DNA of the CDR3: TGTGCCAGCAGCTTAGGAGGACTAGCGGGAGGTGCACCCTACGAGCAGTACTTC. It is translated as CASSLGGLAGGAPYEQYF.

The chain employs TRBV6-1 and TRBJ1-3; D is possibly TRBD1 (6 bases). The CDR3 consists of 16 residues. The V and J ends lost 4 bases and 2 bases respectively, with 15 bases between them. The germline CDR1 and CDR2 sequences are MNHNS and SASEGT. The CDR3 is CASSAGHREPGNTIYF. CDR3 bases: TGTGCCAGCAGTGCTGGCCACAGGGAACCTGGAAACACCATATATTTT.

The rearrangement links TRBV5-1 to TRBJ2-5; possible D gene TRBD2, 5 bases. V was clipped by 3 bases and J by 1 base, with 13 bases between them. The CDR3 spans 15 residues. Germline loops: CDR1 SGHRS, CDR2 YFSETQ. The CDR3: CASSSPGGPQETQYF. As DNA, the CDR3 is TGCGCCAGCAGCTCCCCCGGCGGGCCCCAAGAGACCCAGTACTTC.

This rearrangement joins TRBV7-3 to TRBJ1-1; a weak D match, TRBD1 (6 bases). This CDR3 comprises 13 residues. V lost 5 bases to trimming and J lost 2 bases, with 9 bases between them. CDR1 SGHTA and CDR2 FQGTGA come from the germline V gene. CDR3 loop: CASSQDRNTEAFF. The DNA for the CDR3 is TGTGCCAGCAGCCAGGACAGAAACACTGAAGCTTTCTTT.

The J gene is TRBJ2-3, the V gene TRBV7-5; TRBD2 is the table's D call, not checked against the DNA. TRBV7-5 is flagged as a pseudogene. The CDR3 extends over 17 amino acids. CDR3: CARSFRLLAGGVDTQYF. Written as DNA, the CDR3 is TGTGCCAGAAGCTTTAGGTTACTAGCGGGAGGGGTAGATACGCAGTATTTT.

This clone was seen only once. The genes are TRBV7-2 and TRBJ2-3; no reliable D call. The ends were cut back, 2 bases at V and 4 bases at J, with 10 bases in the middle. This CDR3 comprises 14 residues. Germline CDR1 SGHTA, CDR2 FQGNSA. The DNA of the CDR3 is TGTGCCAGCAGCTTAACTATTTGGGCAGATACGCAGTATTTT. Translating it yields CASSLTIWADTQYF. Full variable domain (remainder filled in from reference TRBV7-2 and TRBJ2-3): GAGVSQSPSNKVTEKGKDVELRCDPISGHTALYWYRQSLGQGLEFLIYFQGNSAPDKSGLPSDRFSAERTGGSVSTLTIQRTQQEDSAVYLCASSLTIWADTQYFGPGTRLTVL.

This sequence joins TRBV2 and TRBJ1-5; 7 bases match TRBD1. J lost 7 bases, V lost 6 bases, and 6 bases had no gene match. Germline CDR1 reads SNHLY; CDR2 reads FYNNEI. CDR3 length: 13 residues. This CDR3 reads CASRETGLQPQHF. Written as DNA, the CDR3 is TGTGCCAGCAGGGAGACAGGGCTCCAGCCCCAGCATTTT.

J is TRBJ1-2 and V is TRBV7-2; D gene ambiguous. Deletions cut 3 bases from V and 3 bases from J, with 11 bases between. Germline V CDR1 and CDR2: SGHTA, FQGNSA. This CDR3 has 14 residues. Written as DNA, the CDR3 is TGTGCCAGCAGCTTCCAATGGGCAGACTATGGCTACACCTTC. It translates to CASSFQWADYGYTF. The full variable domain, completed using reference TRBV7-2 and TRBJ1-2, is GAGVSQSPSNKVTEKGKDVELRCDPISGHTALYWYRQSLGQGLEFLIYFQGNSAPDKSGLPSDRFSAERTGGSVSTLTIQRTQQEDSAVYLCASSFQWADYGYTFGSGTRLTVV.

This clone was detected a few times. CDR3: CASSGRGHTDTQYF. Here the CDR3 DNA reads TGCGCCAGCAGTGGGCGGGGGCACACAGATACGCAGTATTTT. The rearrangement uses TRBV5-1 and TRBJ2-3, with TRBD2 as a possible D gene (7 bases). Germline values: CDR1 SGHRS, CDR2 YFSETQ. V gave up 5 bases and J gave up 2 bases, with 12 bases separating them. The CDR3 loop spans 14 amino acids.

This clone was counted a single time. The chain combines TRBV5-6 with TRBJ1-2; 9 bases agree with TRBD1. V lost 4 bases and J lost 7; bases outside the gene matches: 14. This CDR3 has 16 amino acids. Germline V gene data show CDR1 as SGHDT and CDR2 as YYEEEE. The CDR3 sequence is CASSALHRGRSGGYTF. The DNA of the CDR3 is TGTGCCAGCAGCGCGCTCCACAGGGGGCGGTCTGGTGGCTACACCTTC.

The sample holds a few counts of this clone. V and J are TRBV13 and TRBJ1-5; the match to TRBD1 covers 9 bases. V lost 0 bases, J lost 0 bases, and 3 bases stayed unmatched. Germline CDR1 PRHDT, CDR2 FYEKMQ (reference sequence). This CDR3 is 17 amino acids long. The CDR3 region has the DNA TGTGCCAGCAGCTTAGGGACAGGGGGGAATAGCAATCAGCCCCAGCATTTT. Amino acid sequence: CASSLGTGGNSNQPQHF. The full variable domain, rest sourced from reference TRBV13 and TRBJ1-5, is AAGVIQSPRHLIKEKRETATLKCYPIPRHDTVYWYQQGPGQDPQFLISFYEKMQSDKGSIPDRFSAQQFSDYHSELNMSSLELGDSALYFCASSLGTGGNSNQPQHFGDGTRLSIL.

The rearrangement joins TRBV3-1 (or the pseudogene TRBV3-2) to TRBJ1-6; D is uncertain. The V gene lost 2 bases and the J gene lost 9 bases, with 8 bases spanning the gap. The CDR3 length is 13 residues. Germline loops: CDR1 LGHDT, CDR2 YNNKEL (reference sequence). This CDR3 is CASSQSRVSPLHF. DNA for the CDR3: TGTGCCAGCAGCCAATCGAGGGTTTCACCCCTCCACTTT.